The entry below describes one T cell receptor beta chain. There are 16 residues in the CDR3. Trimming shortened V by 4 bases and J by 2 bases, and 16 bases separated the two germline ends. Germline CDR1 SGHRS, CDR2 YFSETQ. The sample originates from a study of blood T cell repertoires in COVID-19. Study details: The samples span acute and convalescent COVID-19 from the United States, Italy and Spain. PBMCs, B-cell-depleted T cells, or T cells were the source of the cDNA or gDNA that made up the material.

TCRdb's table, derived via immunoSEQ multiplex PCR, lists solely in-frame clones and lacks some. The repertoire holds tens of thousands of clones, with 65% to 85% as singletons. This TCR was sampled from a man older than 75 with active or convalescent COVID-19. The chain uses TRBV5-1 and TRBJ1-3; unclear D gene. The sequenced sample consisted of peripheral blood. The chain's CDR3 is CASSLPVSGPGNTIYF. In DNA, the CDR3 is TGCGCCAGCAGCCTCCCCGTGAGCGGCCCTGGAAACACCATATATTTT.